The next 16 T cell receptor beta chains were all read from a single sample in a study of shared clonotypes between healthy human individuals (dated by TCRdb to 2018 to 2021). Library generation was performed with the immunoSEQ multiplex PCR assay. Held by TCRdb, this immuneACCESS table contains in-frame sequences only and omits some clones. Under half of the omission traces to an unresolved V gene where checked; the cause of the rest is unknown. The sample profile shows over a million clones; about 84% of them were found once. 0.4% to 0.55% of the sample is in the top ten clones. Sequencing input: memory CD4+ T cells from PBMCs. What the cell subset or site label conveys for this sample: CD45RA-negative fraction. Receptors were obtained from a man between 18 and 29 years old in good health. Some clones in this sample may be carry-over from other donors' samples.

V is TRBV28 and J is TRBJ1-2; D not certain. The V gene lost 6 bases and the J gene lost 3 bases, with 14 bases spanning the gap. This CDR3 is built from 14 residues. The germline V gene encodes CDR1 MDHEN and CDR2 SYDVKM. The CDR3 nucleotides read TGTGCCAGCAGCCTGGAGAGGGTAGACTATGGCTACACCTTC. Encoded protein: CASSLERVDYGYTF.

V usage is TRBV28 and J usage is TRBJ2-5; no clear D. V was trimmed by 6 bases and J by 1 base, leaving 12 bases between them. Germline-derived CDR1 and CDR2 are MDHEN and SYDVKM. The CDR3 loop spans 14 amino acids. This CDR3 is CASRSGHSQETQYF. In nucleotides, the CDR3 is TGTGCCAGCAGAAGTGGGCACTCCCAAGAGACCCAGTACTTC.

On this clone: At the DNA level, this CDR3 is encoded by other sequences in the same sample as well. V and J are TRBV7-9 and TRBJ2-7; D gene uncertain. With 0 bases removed from V and 1 base from J, the gap between germline ends came to 7 bases. Germline CDR1 is SEHNR and CDR2 is FQNEAQ (reference sequence). This CDR3 spans 14 amino acids. CDR3 sequence reads: CASSLAGQSYEQYF. CDR3 coding DNA: TGTGCCAGCAGCTTAGCAGGTCAGTCCTACGAGCAGTACTTC.

J is TRBJ2-7 and V is TRBV20-1; D gene ambiguous. The germline V and J ends were trimmed by 3 bases and 3 bases, with 6 bases remaining between them. Germline V CDR1 and CDR2: DFQATT, SNEGSKA (reference sequence). CDR3 length: 11 amino acids. CDR3 sequence reads: CSASDLYEQYF. The CDR3 DNA reads as TGCAGTGCTAGCGACCTCTACGAGCAGTACTTC.

The CDR3 here is CASSPPRGTSGADTGELFF. The CDR3 bases are TGTGCCAGCTCACCACCAAGGGGGACCAGCGGGGCCGACACCGGGGAGCTGTTTTTT. The chain carries TRBV18 and TRBJ2-2; possible D gene TRBD2, 7 bases. Trimming took 0 bases from V and 3 from J, leaving 20 bases between them. This CDR3 spans 19 amino acids. Germline values: CDR1 KGHSH, CDR2 LQKENI.

The J gene is TRBJ2-1, the V gene TRBV7-9; 11 nucleotides line up with TRBD2. Germline V gene lookup returns CDR1 SEHNR and CDR2 FQNEAQ (reference sequence). With V trimmed by 2 bases and J by 10 bases, 7 bases remained unmatched. The CDR3 consists of 15 residues. CDR3: CASSLLRLAGNEQFF. CDR3 nucleotide sequence: TGTGCCAGCAGCTTACTGAGACTAGCGGGAAACGAGCAGTTCTTC.

J is TRBJ1-1 and V is TRBV30; D possibly corresponds to TRBD1 (5 bases). This CDR3 spans 11 amino acids. Trimming took off 2 bases at V and 11 bases at J, with 12 bases between the two ends. CDR1 GTSNPN and CDR2 SVGIG come from the germline V gene (reference sequence). CDR3 residues: CAWSWGGAAFF. The CDR3 DNA is TGTGCCTGGAGTTGGGGCGGGGCGGCTTTCTTT.

Here the CDR3 reads CAISTDRGDQPQHF. The CDR3 nucleotides read TGTGCCATCAGTACGGACAGGGGGGATCAGCCCCAGCATTTT. The chain has TRBV10-3 and TRBJ1-5; 10 bases align to TRBD1. This CDR3 has 14 residues. The germline V gene has CDR1 ENHRY and CDR2 SYGVKD. The J segment lost 5 bases and the V segment lost 5 bases, leaving 3 bases of the junction unmatched.

This clone appeared many times. Other DNA sequences within the sample encode an identical CDR3. The V and J genes are TRBV4-3 and TRBJ1-1, with TRBD1 identical over 8 bases. Germline V gene data show CDR1 as LGHNA and CDR2 as YSLEER. After removal of 0 bases from V and 3 bases from J, the junction contained 0 bases not matched to a gene. The CDR3 spans 14 residues. The CDR3 sequence is CASSQETGDTEAFF. The CDR3 DNA sequence: TGCGCCAGCAGCCAAGAGACAGGGGACACTGAAGCTTTCTTT.

This CDR3 reads CASSSSLSTSGNTIYF. CDR3 in DNA: TGTGCCAGCAGCAGTAGCCTTAGTACCTCTGGAAACACCATATATTTT. The chain has TRBV5-4 and TRBJ1-3; D call uncertain. This CDR3 spans 16 amino acids. Trimming cost V 4 bases and J 0 bases, with 14 bases left between them. CDR1 is SGHNT and CDR2 is YYREEE in the germline V gene (reference sequence).

V gene TRBV19 combines with J gene TRBJ1-2, with no clear D. The CDR3 contains 13 residues. Between the trimmed V and J ends, which lost 6 bases and 2 bases, there was a span of 10 bases. The germline V gene has CDR1 LNHDA and CDR2 SQIVND (reference sequence). CDR3 sequence: CASRVSSNYGYTF. The CDR3, as DNA: TGTGCCAGTAGAGTTTCCTCCAACTATGGCTACACCTTC.

This clone was picked up a small number of times. This sequence joins TRBV29-1 and TRBJ2-4, with 12 bases aligning to TRBD2. Germline-derived CDR1 and CDR2 are SQVTM and ANQGSEA. The V gene end was trimmed by 2 bases and the J gene end by 4 bases; junction bases not matched to a gene: 12. The CDR3 is made up of 18 amino acids. The CDR3 coding sequence is TGCAGCGTTGAAACTAGCGGGAGGACAACGAAGGGGAAAAACATTCAGTACTTC. Translation: CSVETSGRTTKGKNIQYF.

The gene calls are TRBV19 and TRBJ2-3, with 9 bases matching TRBD2. After removal of 6 bases from V and 3 bases from J, the junction contained 7 bases not matched to a gene. The germline CDR1 and CDR2 sequences are LNHDA and SQIVND (reference sequence). This CDR3 region has 15 residues. Here the CDR3 DNA reads TGTGCCAGTAGGAAGACAAGCGGGGGGACAGATACGCAGTATTTT. Translated: CASRKTSGGTDTQYF.

The chain employs TRBV5-1 and TRBJ2-7, with D maybe TRBD1 (5 bases). CDR3 length equals 15 residues. The V gene's germline CDR1 is SGHRS and CDR2 YFSETQ. Trimming pared 0 bases from V and 3 bases from J, leaving 13 bases between. The CDR3: CASSLGGVAIYEQYF. The CDR3 bases are TGCGCCAGCAGCTTGGGGGGCGTAGCAATCTACGAGCAGTACTTC.

About this clone itself: A much bigger clone sits one base away, suggesting this may be a read error. V is TRBV5-4 and J is TRBJ2-1; the D gene is possibly TRBD2 (5 bases). CDR1 SGHNT and CDR2 YYREEE come from the germline V gene (reference sequence). The CDR3 extends over 14 amino acids. V shed 7 bases and J shed 3 bases, with 14 bases lying between them. CDR3 coding DNA: TGTGCCAGCGGCCCACTAGTCCTCTACAATGAGCAGTTCTTC. It encodes CASGPLVLYNEQFF.

J is TRBJ2-7 and V is TRBV21-1; the DNA was not compared with TRBD1, the D call given in the table. TRBV21-1 is assigned pseudogene status. This CDR3 is 16 amino acids long. The CDR3 DNA reads as TGTGCCAGCAGTCCAAGAAGGGGTTGCTCAGCCTACGAGCAGTACTTC. It translates to CASSPRRGCSAYEQYF.